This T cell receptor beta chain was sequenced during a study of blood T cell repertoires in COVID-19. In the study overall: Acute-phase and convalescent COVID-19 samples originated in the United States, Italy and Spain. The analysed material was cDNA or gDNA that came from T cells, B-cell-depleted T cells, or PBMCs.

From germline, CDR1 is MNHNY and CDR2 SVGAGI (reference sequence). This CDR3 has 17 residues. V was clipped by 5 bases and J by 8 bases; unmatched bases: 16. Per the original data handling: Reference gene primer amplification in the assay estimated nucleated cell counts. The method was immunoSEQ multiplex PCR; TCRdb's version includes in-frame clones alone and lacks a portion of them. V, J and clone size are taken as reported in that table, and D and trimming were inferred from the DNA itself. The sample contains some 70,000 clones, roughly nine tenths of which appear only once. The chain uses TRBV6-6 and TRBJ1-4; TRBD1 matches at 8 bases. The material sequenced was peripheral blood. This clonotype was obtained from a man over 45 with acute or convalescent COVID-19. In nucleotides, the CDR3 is TGTGCCAGCAGTCCCACAGACAGGGGAGGGAGTGCGGAAAAACTGTTTTTT. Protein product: CASSPTDRGGSAEKLFF.